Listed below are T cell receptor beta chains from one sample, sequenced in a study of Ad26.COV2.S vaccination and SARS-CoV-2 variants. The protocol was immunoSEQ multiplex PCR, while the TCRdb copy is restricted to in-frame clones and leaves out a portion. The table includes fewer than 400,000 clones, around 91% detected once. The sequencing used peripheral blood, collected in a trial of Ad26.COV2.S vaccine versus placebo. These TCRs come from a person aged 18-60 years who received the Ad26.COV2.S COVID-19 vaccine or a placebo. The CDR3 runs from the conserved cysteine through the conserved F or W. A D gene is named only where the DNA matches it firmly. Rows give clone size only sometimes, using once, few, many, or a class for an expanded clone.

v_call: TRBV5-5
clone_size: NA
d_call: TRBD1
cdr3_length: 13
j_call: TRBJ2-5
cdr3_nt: TGTGCCAGCAGCCCCGGGACAGGGACGACCCAGTACTTC
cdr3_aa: CASSPGTGTTQYF

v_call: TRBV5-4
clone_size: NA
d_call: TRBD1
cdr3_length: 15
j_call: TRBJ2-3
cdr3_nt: TGTGCCAGCAGCTTCGGGACAGTGGACACAGATACGCAGTATTTT
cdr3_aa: CASSFGTVDTDTQYF

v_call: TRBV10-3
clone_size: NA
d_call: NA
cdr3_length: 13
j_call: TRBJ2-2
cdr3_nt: TGTGCCATCACGGGCGGGACAACCGGGGAGCTGTTTTTT
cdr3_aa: CAITGGTTGELFF

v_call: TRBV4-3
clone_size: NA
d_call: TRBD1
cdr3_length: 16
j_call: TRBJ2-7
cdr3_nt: TGCGCCAGCAGCCAAGGCGGGGACAGGGGAAGGTACGAGCAGTACTTC
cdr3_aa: CASSQGGDRGRYEQYF

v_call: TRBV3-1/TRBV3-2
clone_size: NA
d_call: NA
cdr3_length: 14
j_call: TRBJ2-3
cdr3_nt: TGTGCCAGCAGCCAAGAGCACCCCACAGATACGCAGTATTTT
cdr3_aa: CASSQEHPTDTQYF

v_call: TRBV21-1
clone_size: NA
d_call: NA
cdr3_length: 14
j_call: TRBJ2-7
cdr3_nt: TGTGCCAGCAGCAAAGGCTGGAGAGTGTACGAGCAGTACTTC
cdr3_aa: CASSKGWRVYEQYF

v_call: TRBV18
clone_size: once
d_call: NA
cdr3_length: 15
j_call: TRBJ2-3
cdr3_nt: TGTGCCAGCTCACCATTGCGACTCATCACAGATACGCAGTATTTT
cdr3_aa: CASSPLRLITDTQYF

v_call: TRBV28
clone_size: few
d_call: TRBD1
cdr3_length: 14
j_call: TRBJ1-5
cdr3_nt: TGTGCCAGCAGTTCCGAAGGGGGCCGTCAGCCCCAGCATTTT
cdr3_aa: CASSSEGGRQPQHF

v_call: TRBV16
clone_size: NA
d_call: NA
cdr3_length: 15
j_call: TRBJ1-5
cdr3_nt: TGTGCCAGCAGCCATGGCAGGGGAAGCAATCAGCCCCAGCATTTT
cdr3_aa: CASSHGRGSNQPQHF

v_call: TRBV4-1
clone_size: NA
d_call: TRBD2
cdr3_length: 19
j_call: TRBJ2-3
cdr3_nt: TGCGCCAGCAGCCCCCGAGGTGCTACTAGCGGGAGTCGCACAGATACGCAGTATTTT
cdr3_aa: CASSPRGATSGSRTDTQYF

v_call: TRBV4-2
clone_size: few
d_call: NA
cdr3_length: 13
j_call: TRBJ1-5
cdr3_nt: TGTGCCAGCAGCCAAGATCCGGATCAGCCCCAGCATTTT
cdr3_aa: CASSQDPDQPQHF

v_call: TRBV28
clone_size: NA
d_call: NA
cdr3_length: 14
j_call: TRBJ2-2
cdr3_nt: TGTGCCAGCGGACCACAGGATCGCACCGGGGAGCTGTTTTTT
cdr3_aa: CASGPQDRTGELFF

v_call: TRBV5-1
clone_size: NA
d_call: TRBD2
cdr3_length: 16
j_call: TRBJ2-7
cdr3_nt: TGCGCCAGCTCTGGACGACTAGCGGAGGGCTCCTACGAGCAGTACTTC
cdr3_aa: CASSGRLAEGSYEQYF

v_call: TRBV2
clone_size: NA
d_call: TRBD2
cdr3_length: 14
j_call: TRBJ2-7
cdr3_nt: TGTGCCAGTACCGGACTAGCGGGAGTAGTGGAGCAGTACTTC
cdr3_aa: CASTGLAGVVEQYF

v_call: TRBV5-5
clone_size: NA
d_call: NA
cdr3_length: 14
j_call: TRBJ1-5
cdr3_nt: TGTGCCAGCAGTTACCAGTCGGGTAGGGAGCCCCAGCATTTT
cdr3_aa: CASSYQSGREPQHF

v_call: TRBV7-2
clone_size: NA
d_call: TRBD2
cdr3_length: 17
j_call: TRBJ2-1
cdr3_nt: TGTGCCAGCAGGTCCCCGGTCGCGGGAGCTTCTTACAATGAGCAGTTCTTC
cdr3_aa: CASRSPVAGASYNEQFF

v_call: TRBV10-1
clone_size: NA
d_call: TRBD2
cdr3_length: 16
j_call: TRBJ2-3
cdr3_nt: TGCGCCAGCAGTGGATACGGTAGCGGGAGGTTCCATACGCAGTATTTT
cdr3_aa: CASSGYGSGRFHTQYF

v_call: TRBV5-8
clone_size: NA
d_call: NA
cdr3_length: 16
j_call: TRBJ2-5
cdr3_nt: TGTGCCAGCAGCCCCGGAGGGGGTTCGGTGAGGGAGACCCAGTACTTC
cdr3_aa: CASSPGGGSVRETQYF

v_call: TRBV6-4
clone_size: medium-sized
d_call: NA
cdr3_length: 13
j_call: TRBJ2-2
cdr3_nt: TGTGCCAGCAGTGACAGGGACACCGGGGAGCTGTTTTTT
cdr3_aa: CASSDRDTGELFF

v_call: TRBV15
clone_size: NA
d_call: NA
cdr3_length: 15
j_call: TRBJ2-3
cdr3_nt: TGTGCCACCAGCAGAGGGATGACGCGCACAGATACGCAGTATTTT
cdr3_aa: CATSRGMTRTDTQYF

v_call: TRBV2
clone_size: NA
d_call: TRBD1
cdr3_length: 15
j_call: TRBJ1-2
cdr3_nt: TGTGCCAGCAAAGTGGGACAGGGAACGTCAGGGGGCTACACCTTC
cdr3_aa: CASKVGQGTSGGYTF

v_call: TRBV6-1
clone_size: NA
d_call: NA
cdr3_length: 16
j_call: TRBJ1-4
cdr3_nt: TGTGCCAGCAGTGTGCAGGGGAGGTTCGCGAATGAAAAACTGTTTTTT
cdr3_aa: CASSVQGRFANEKLFF